The source of this TCR beta chain is a study of cytomegalovirus exposure and HLA in healthy donors. CDR3 size: 14 residues. Germline V gene data show CDR1 as WSHSY and CDR2 as SAAADI. V gave up 4 bases and J gave up 6 bases, with 15 bases separating them. The PCR employed 60 Vbeta primers together with 13 Jbeta primers. The data were produced by immunoSEQ multiplex PCR, yet TCRdb's version contains in-frame clones alone and is incomplete. The sample includes about 73,000 clones, less than 85% of them seen just once. This receptor was obtained from a male donor in good health and CMV-seronegative. The sequenced sample consisted of PBMCs. V is TRBV10-2 and J is TRBJ1-1; tentatively, D is TRBD1 (5 bases). The CDR3 is CASSVDGGRAEAFF. The CDR3 coding sequence is TGCGCCAGCAGTGTAGACGGGGGGAGGGCTGAAGCTTTCTTT.